The 26 T cell receptor beta chains presented below share a single source sample, sequenced in a study of regulatory T cells in long-lasting Graves disease. Described time point: persistent/refractory GD, antithyroid drugs over 5 years with positive TRAb. Construction of the TCR library relied on RNA isolated from PBMCs. Assembly of TCR beta libraries relied on iRepertoire HTBI primers together with Arm-PCR of CDR3 regions. TCRdb processed the multiplex PCR reads anew with MiXCR; each CDR3 protein has one entry. Among some 470,000 distinct CDR3 sequences listed, approximately 21% were seen once. This specimen was peripheral blood mononuclear cells (PBMCs), taken when the disease was refractory, from a patient treated with antithyroid drugs. The origin of the receptors is a female donor with Graves disease.

The chain has TRBV6-2 or TRBV6-3 and TRBJ1-1; tentatively, D is TRBD1 (5 bases). V dropped 4 bases and J dropped 2 bases, with 11 bases sitting between them. CDR3 length: 14 residues. Germline V gene data show CDR1 as MNHEY and CDR2 as SVGEGT. This CDR3 reads CASSSGTDNTEAFF. The CDR3 region has the DNA TGTGCCAGCAGTTCCGGGACGGATAACACTGAAGCTTTCTTT.

In nucleotides, the CDR3 is TGTGCCAGCAGTTACCAGCGGGCGGGCGATCAGCCCCAGCATTTT. Amino acid sequence: CASSYQRAGDQPQHF. This chain uses TRBV6-2 or TRBV6-3 with TRBJ1-5; D is unclear. Per germline, CDR1 MNHEY and CDR2 SVGEGT. Trimming took 2 bases from V and 5 from J, leaving 13 bases between them. The CDR3 runs to 15 residues.

This clonotype has ten or more counts. The gene calls are TRBV28 and TRBJ2-4; 7 nucleotides line up with TRBD1. Looked up from germline, CDR1 is MDHEN and CDR2 is SYDVKM. The CDR3 has 16 amino acids. J was trimmed by 0 bases and V by 3 bases; bases with no gene match: 5. The CDR3 bases are TGTGCCAGCAGTTTGGGGACAGTAGGAGCCAAAAACATTCAGTACTTC. Protein sequence: CASSLGTVGAKNIQYF.

In its sample, this clonotype was seen many times. The rearrangement joins TRBV7-2 to TRBJ1-2, with D possibly being TRBD1 (6 bases). This CDR3 is built from 13 residues. V gave up 8 bases and J gave up 4 bases, with 14 bases separating them. Looked up from germline, CDR1 is SGHTA and CDR2 is FQGNSA. CDR3 nucleotides: TGTGCCAGCCGCCCGGGACAAACCTATGGCTACACCTTC. Translation gives CASRPGQTYGYTF. Supplemented by reference TRBV7-2 and TRBJ1-2, the full variable domain reads GAGVSQSPSNKVTEKGKDVELRCDPISGHTALYWYRQSLGQGLEFLIYFQGNSAPDKSGLPSDRFSAERTGGSVSTLTIQRTQQEDSAVYLCASRPGQTYGYTFGSGTRLTVV.

In this sample, this clonotype turned up a few times. The chain employs TRBV27 and TRBJ2-1; 10 bases are shared with TRBD2. The CDR3 has 12 amino acids. Losses at the gene ends were 6 bases for V and 14 bases for J; bases not matched to a gene: 7. CDR1 MNHEY and CDR2 SMNVEV come from the germline V gene (reference sequence). The CDR3 loop is CASRSLAGAEFF. The CDR3 DNA is TGTGCCAGCAGGAGCCTAGCGGGAGCTGAGTTCTTC.

This clonotype occurred many times. The chain carries TRBV28 and TRBJ1-2, with D unclear. The length of the CDR3 is 14 residues. Looked up from germline, CDR1 is MDHEN and CDR2 is SYDVKM. Trimming took off 6 bases at V and 7 bases at J, with 18 bases between the two ends. CDR3 region: CASRSPPVSSGYTF. The CDR3 DNA reads TGTGCCAGCAGGTCCCCTCCTGTTAGTTCTGGCTACACCTTC.

This clonotype was observed a handful of times. This sequence joins TRBV28 and TRBJ2-3; D may be TRBD1 (9 bases). Germline V lookup: CDR1 MDHEN, CDR2 SYDVKM. The CDR3 has 18 amino acids. V lost 7 bases, J lost 2 bases, and 25 bases lay in between. CDR3 residues: CASIDRGSGSEYTDTQYF. The DNA of the CDR3 is TGTGCCAGCATCGACAGGGGGAGCGGGAGCGAGTACACAGATACGCAGTATTTT. Together with reference TRBV28 and TRBJ2-3, the CDR3 gives the full variable domain: DVKVTQSSRYLVKRTGEKVFLECVQDMDHENMFWYRQDPGLGLRLIYFSYDVKMKEKGDIPEGYSVSREKKERFSLILESASTNQTSMYLCASIDRGSGSEYTDTQYFGPGTRLTVL.

This clonotype appeared a few times. A single base separates this from a much larger clone, so it may be a read error. The chain recombines TRBV7-9 with TRBJ1-5, with D perhaps matching TRBD1 (6 bases). V was clipped by 0 bases and J by 7 bases, with 7 bases between them. This CDR3 spans 13 amino acids. Germline assignment: CDR1 SEHNR and CDR2 FQNEAQ (reference sequence). CDR3 bases: TGTGCCAGCAGCTTAGCGGGGGCCCAGCCCCAGCATTTT. It yields the protein CASSLAGAQPQHF.

A remark on this clonotype: This may arise from a read error, as a much more abundant clone is one base away. The chain has TRBV6-5 and TRBJ2-2, with D perhaps matching TRBD2 (5 bases). CDR1 and CDR2 (germline): MNHEY, SVGAGI. This CDR3 has 15 amino acids. CDR3 protein: CASSYSNWNTGELSF. CDR3 DNA sequence: TGTGCCAGCAGTTACTCGAACTGGAACACCGGGGAGCTGTCTTTT.

This clonotype has just a few counts. The CDR3 DNA follows: TGCAGTGCTAGAGATTTACAGGGTTTTGACGACCAGCCCCAGCATTTT. It yields the protein CSARDLQGFDDQPQHF. The chain recombines TRBV20-1 with TRBJ1-5; D possibly corresponds to TRBD1 (6 bases). The CDR3 has 16 amino acids. Germline CDR1 DFQATT, CDR2 SNEGSKA (reference sequence). Trimming cost V 0 bases and J 7 bases, with 19 bases left between them.

The rearrangement joins TRBV10-3 to TRBJ1-4, with D possibly being TRBD1 (6 bases). Germline CDR1 ENHRY, CDR2 SYGVKD. Trimming left V 3 bases short and J 4 bases short, with 18 bases between. The CDR3 is 17 amino acids. The CDR3 loop reads CAISDGSMGGVNEKLFF. The CDR3 DNA reads as TGTGCCATCAGTGATGGATCGATGGGGGGCGTTAATGAAAAACTGTTTTTT.

The rearrangement joins TRBV7-9 to TRBJ1-1; D is ambiguous. Germline CDR1 is SEHNR and CDR2 is FQNEAQ (reference sequence). This CDR3 has 14 amino acids. Trimming stripped 5 bases from V and 0 bases from J, with 10 bases between. Here the CDR3 DNA reads TGTGCCAGCAGCCCGCCTAAGATGAACACTGAAGCTTTCTTT. Protein sequence: CASSPPKMNTEAFF. Looking up the rest from reference TRBV7-9 and TRBJ1-1 gives the full variable domain: DTGVSQNPRHKITKRGQNVTFRCDPISEHNRLYWYRQTLGQGPEFLTYFQNEAQLEKSRLLSDRFSAERPKGSFSTLEIQRTEQGDSAMYLCASSPPKMNTEAFFGQGTRLTVV.

This clonotype was recorded many times. The rearrangement uses TRBV6-1 and TRBJ1-5; D is ambiguous. Germline V gene lookup returns CDR1 MNHNS and CDR2 SASEGT. Deletions cut 5 bases from V and 1 base from J, with 24 bases between. The CDR3 contains 19 residues. The CDR3 protein is CASSHGLGRTLLSNQPQHF. The CDR3 coding sequence is TGTGCCAGCAGTCACGGACTTGGACGGACCTTACTAAGCAATCAGCCCCAGCATTTT.

This rearrangement joins TRBV7-2 to TRBJ2-3; 11 positions match TRBD2. Germline trimming cut 4 bases from V and 7 bases from J; bases unmatched to any gene: 1. This CDR3 region has 13 residues. Germline assignment: CDR1 SGHTA and CDR2 FQGNSA. CDR3: CASSSSGRHTQYF. The DNA for the CDR3 is TGTGCCAGCAGCTCTAGCGGGAGGCATACGCAGTATTTT.

This clonotype was seen ten or more times. The CDR3 protein is CASSLEPLYRVGNTEAFF. The CDR3, as DNA: TGTGCCAGCAGCTTAGAGCCCCTCTACAGGGTTGGGAACACTGAAGCTTTCTTT. The rearrangement links TRBV11-2 to TRBJ1-1; TRBD1 might be the D (6 bases). V lost 0 bases, J lost 1 base, and 18 bases lay in between. Germline lookup yields CDR1 SGHAT and CDR2 FQNNGV. This CDR3 region has 18 residues.

There are a few counts of this clonotype. J is TRBJ1-1 and V is TRBV3-1, with a possible D match to TRBD1 (6 bases). The ends were cut back, 4 bases at V and 2 bases at J, with 14 bases in the middle. Germline CDR1 and CDR2: LGHDT and YNNKEL (reference sequence). This CDR3 is built from 15 residues. The CDR3 region is CASSPRAGANTEAFF. CDR3 in DNA: TGTGCCAGCAGCCCACGGGCAGGGGCTAACACTGAAGCTTTCTTT. Combining the CDR3 with reference TRBV3-1 and TRBJ1-1 gives the whole variable domain DTAVSQTPKYLVTQMGNDKSIKCEQNLGHDTMYWYKQDSKKFLKIMFSYNNKELIINETVPNRFSPKSPDKAHLNLHINSLELGDSAVYFCASSPRAGANTEAFFGQGTRLTVV.

This chain joins TRBV3-1 and TRBJ1-3; 9 bases agree with TRBD1. Per germline, CDR1 LGHDT and CDR2 YNNKEL (reference sequence). V dropped 2 bases and J dropped 2; count of bases not matched to a gene: 4. The CDR3 length is 16 residues. CDR3 coding DNA: TGTGCCAGCAGCCAACTGGGACAGGGTGCTGGAAACACCATATATTTT. Its translation: CASSQLGQGAGNTIYF.

This clonotype has more than one count but fewer than ten. The chain joins TRBV7-9 to TRBJ2-7; 11 bases line up with TRBD2. The length of the CDR3 is 19 residues. The V gene's germline CDR1 is SEHNR and CDR2 FQNEAQ (reference sequence). V shed 3 bases, J shed 7 bases, and the junction held 20 bases outside the gene matches. The CDR3 sequence is CASSFYRLAGPSLVREQYF. The CDR3, as DNA: TGTGCCAGCAGCTTCTACAGACTAGCGGGGCCAAGTTTGGTGAGGGAGCAGTACTTC.

This clonotype was recorded many times. The chain joins TRBV24-1 to TRBJ2-2, with 9 bases matching TRBD1. This CDR3 has 13 residues. CDR1 KGHDR and CDR2 SFDVKD come from the germline V gene. The J segment lost 7 bases and the V segment lost 9 bases, leaving 5 bases of the junction unmatched. The CDR3 DNA sequence: TGTGCCACCGGGACAGGGTTGTTCGGGGAGCTGTTTTTT. Translated: CATGTGLFGELFF.

J is TRBJ1-3 and V is TRBV18, with TRBD1 matching 7 bases. Germline V gene lookup returns CDR1 KGHSH and CDR2 LQKENI. Germline trimming cut 2 bases from V and 0 bases from J; bases unmatched to any gene: 1. The CDR3 covers 15 residues. CDR3 region: CASSPWDSSGNTIYF. The CDR3 nucleotides are TGTGCCAGCTCACCATGGGACAGCTCTGGAAACACCATATATTTT.

This clonotype came up a few times. Written as DNA, the CDR3 is TGCAGTGCTAAAGAGCCGTCTAACTATGGCTACACCTTC. It is translated as CSAKEPSNYGYTF. The V gene is TRBV20-1, the J gene TRBJ1-2; D not certain. This CDR3 is 13 amino acids long. V was clipped by 4 bases and J by 0 bases, with 9 bases between them. Per the germline V gene, CDR1 is DFQATT and CDR2 is SNEGSKA (reference sequence).

This clonotype has a count of ten or more. The chain has TRBV12-3 or TRBV12-4 and TRBJ2-5, with 8 nucleotides matching TRBD1. Unmatched junction bases numbered 13, after V lost 5 bases and J lost 5 bases. The CDR3 runs to 16 residues. The CDR3 is CASSNSGTGKWETQYF. CDR3 nucleotide sequence: TGTGCCAGCAGTAACTCCGGGACAGGAAAGTGGGAGACCCAGTACTTC.

This clonotype was seen repeatedly, ten times or more. This chain joins TRBV28 and TRBJ1-2; 7 positions agree with TRBD1. After removal of 7 bases from V and 1 base from J, the junction contained 3 bases not matched to a gene. The CDR3 contains 13 residues. CDR1 and CDR2 from the germline V gene are MDHEN and SYDVKM. The CDR3 nucleotides read TGTGCCAGCACTCCAGGGGGTAACTATGGCTACACCTTC. It translates to CASTPGGNYGYTF.

This clonotype was detected a few times. The V and J genes are TRBV7-8 and TRBJ1-1, with D uncertain. This CDR3 contains 15 residues. Per the germline V gene, CDR1 is SGHVS and CDR2 is FQNEAQ. V was clipped by 2 bases and J by 4 bases, with 14 bases between them. Here the CDR3 reads CASSLFGPEGTEAFF. Written as DNA, the CDR3 is TGTGCCAGCAGCTTATTTGGGCCCGAAGGCACTGAAGCTTTCTTT.

The chain links TRBV20-1 to TRBJ2-7, with D perhaps TRBD1 (5 bases). Per the germline V gene, CDR1 is DFQATT and CDR2 is SNEGSKA (reference sequence). V was pared by 6 bases and J by 3 bases, with 15 bases between. The CDR3 has 13 residues. The CDR3: CSAALDSDYEQYF. As DNA, the CDR3 is TGCAGTGCCGCTCTCGACAGCGACTACGAGCAGTACTTC.

This clonotype has a count of ten or more. The gene calls are TRBV6-5 and TRBJ2-5; D gene uncertain. The V gene's germline CDR1 is MNHEY and CDR2 SVGAGI. There are 15 residues in the CDR3. The V and J ends lost 3 bases and 2 bases respectively, with 13 bases between them. The DNA for the CDR3 is TGTGCCAGCAGTTATCCGGTCAAGGGACAAGAGACCCAGTACTTC. Translation gives CASSYPVKGQETQYF.